The 2 T cell receptor beta chains below come from one sample, sequenced in a study of beta chain features in type 1 diabetes. The study, taken as a whole, reports: Within each of all four CD4+ subsets, Type 1 diabetes patients had TCRB CDR3s that were moderately but significantly shorter.

Which antigens these TCRs recognize remains unknown. The study reverse transcribed the entire isolated RNA, so it sequenced expressed TCRB transcripts. The data were produced by immunoSEQ multiplex PCR, yet TCRdb's version contains in-frame clones alone and is incomplete. The data hold a few hundred thousand clones, with 8% to 10% observed a single time. What was sequenced was central memory CD4+ T cells from blood. Receptors originate from a man aged 30-40 years with type 1 diabetes.

This clone has a handful of counts. This chain connects TRBV6-5 to TRBJ2-6, with D perhaps TRBD1 (6 bases). From germline, CDR1 is MNHEY and CDR2 SVGAGI. Trimming cost V 10 bases and J 4 bases, with 14 bases left between them. The CDR3 has 14 amino acids. The CDR3 sequence: CATRRQAGANVLTF. The DNA of the CDR3 is TGTGCCACCCGTCGACAGGCCGGGGCCAACGTCCTGACTTTC.

The J gene is TRBJ1-1, the V gene TRBV4-1; the D is unclear. The ends were cut back, 4 bases at V and 0 bases at J, with 18 bases in the middle. The germline V gene encodes CDR1 MGHRA and CDR2 YSYEKL. CDR3 length: 17 amino acids. CDR3 amino acids: CASSLTVLQTLNTEAFF. For the CDR3, the DNA is TGCGCCAGCAGCCTGACGGTCCTGCAAACACTGAACACTGAAGCTTTCTTT.